This paragraph reports one T cell receptor (beta chain). Its antigen is unknown. Measured with immunoSEQ multiplex PCR; TCRdb has only the in-frame clones, and not every one. This table holds 70,000 to 90,000 clones, about 81% found once. CDR3 length equals 16 residues. The V end lost 0 bases, the J end lost 4 bases, and 15 bases lay between the germline ends. CDR1 and CDR2 (germline): SGHTA, FQGTGA. The source of the sample is a study of OX40 agonist ivuxolimab in advanced cancers. Study information: Head and neck, renal cell, melanoma or hepatocellular carcinoma were the cancers that dose-escalation patients had. Study observations and caveats: Low normalized T-cell clonal expansion was also seen in some nonresponders. Expanded peripheral T cells had an undetermined antigen specificity.

The source is an adult with an advanced solid tumor such as melanoma, head and neck, liver or kidney cancer. The sequencing used CD4+ or CD8+ T cells sorted from blood, collected in a trial of the OX40 agonist ivuxolimab. This chain uses TRBV7-3 with TRBJ1-2; D is perhaps TRBD1 (5 bases). In nucleotides, the CDR3 is TGTGCCAGCAGCTTAACGTCGACAGTGGGGCCCTATGGCTACACCTTC. This encodes CASSLTSTVGPYGYTF.